This T cell receptor beta chain was retrieved from a study of blood T cell repertoires in COVID-19. Study-level background: PBMCs, B-cell-depleted T cells, or T cells were the source of the cDNA or gDNA that made up the material.

J was trimmed by 6 bases and V by 0 bases; bases with no gene match: 8. The CDR3 loop spans 15 amino acids. Germline loops: CDR1 SGHDT, CDR2 YYEEEE. Per the authors' pipeline: Amplification from reference gene primers served as the basis for estimated nucleated cell counts. Clones were read by immunoSEQ multiplex PCR, and TCRdb kept only the in-frame ones, dropping some. The DNA was the basis for D and trimming; V, J and clone size are from that table. In the table there are some 400,000 clones, about 89% of which are singletons. Sequences were obtained from peripheral blood. The receptor comes from a woman aged 55-69 years with COVID-19, enrolled during active disease. This rearrangement joins TRBV5-6 to TRBJ1-2; 7 nucleotides agree with TRBD1. The CDR3: CASSLADREGHGYTF. CDR3 bases: TGTGCCAGCAGCTTGGCCGACAGGGAAGGACATGGCTACACCTTC.